This entry lists 22 T cell receptor beta chains sequenced from one sample in a study of cytomegalovirus exposure and HLA in healthy donors. The PCR ran on 60 Vbeta and 13 Jbeta primers. Assay used: immunoSEQ multiplex PCR; TCRdb lists only in-frame clones, some missing. The profile covers some 200,000 clones, with over 60% appearing a single time and around 1.8% taken by the ten largest. Source material: PBMCs. All receptors derive from a man younger than 30 in good health and CMV-seronegative.

The rearrangement joins TRBV7-8 to TRBJ2-1; 9 bases are a match to TRBD2. Looked up from germline, CDR1 is SGHVS and CDR2 is FQNEAQ. V lost 5 bases and J lost 2; bases outside the gene matches: 4. CDR3 length: 15 residues. The CDR3 loop is CASSVTSGTYNEQFF. The CDR3 DNA is TGTGCCAGCAGCGTGACTAGCGGTACCTACAATGAGCAGTTCTTC.

The chain couples TRBV4-3 to TRBJ1-3; 7 positions match TRBD1. Germline loops: CDR1 LGHNA, CDR2 YSLEER. The CDR3 runs 15 residues. Trimming took 0 bases from V and 4 from J; bases not matched to a gene: 3. The CDR3 region has the DNA TGCGCCAGCAGCCAAGATGAGGGGGCGGGAAACACCATATATTTT. This sequence encodes CASSQDEGAGNTIYF.

In DNA, the CDR3 is TGTGCCAGCAGTTTAGACAGGCCACCCTACGAGCAGTACTTC. It translates to CASSLDRPPYEQYF. The rearrangement joins TRBV28 to TRBJ2-7; TRBD1 might be the D (6 bases). The CDR3 has 14 residues. With 2 bases removed from V and 2 bases from J, the gap between germline ends came to 10 bases. From germline, CDR1 is MDHEN and CDR2 SYDVKM.

The CDR3 nucleotides read TGCGCCAGCAGCCAAGGGACAGGGGCCTCCTACGAGCAGTACTTC. It is translated as CASSQGTGASYEQYF. The V call is TRBV4-3, the J call TRBJ2-7; 9 nucleotides align to TRBD1. Germline loops: CDR1 LGHNA, CDR2 YSLEER. The CDR3 extends over 15 amino acids. V lost 1 base to trimming and J lost 0 bases; unmatched junction nucleotides: 1.

This chain connects TRBV29-1 to TRBJ2-1; possibly TRBD2 for D (6 bases). Between the trimmed V and J ends, which lost 5 bases and 5 bases, there was a span of 13 bases. Germline V CDR1 and CDR2: SQVTM, ANQGSEA. CDR3 size: 13 residues. The CDR3 loop is CSVISSEHNEQFF. DNA of the CDR3: TGCAGCGTTATTTCTAGCGAACACAATGAGCAGTTCTTC.

This clone was counted once. This rearrangement joins TRBV2 to TRBJ2-5; 8 bases fit TRBD1. Germline CDR1 is SNHLY and CDR2 is FYNNEI. Trimming at V came to 0 bases and at J to 1 base, leaving 1 base not matched to a gene. The CDR3 has 15 residues. In DNA form, the CDR3 reads TGTGCCAGCAGTGAAGCTGGGACAGGCCAAGAGACCCAGTACTTC. Its translation is CASSEAGTGQETQYF.

The chain uses TRBV7-2 and TRBJ2-7; 8 bases are a match to TRBD2. CDR1 is SGHTA, CDR2 FQGNSA, per germline. The V segment lost 1 base and the J segment 1 base; nucleotides outside the gene matches: 12. The CDR3 runs 18 residues. CDR3 sequence reads: CASSLDLFGTGGSYEQYF. The CDR3 coding sequence is TGTGCCAGCAGCTTAGACCTGTTCGGTACGGGAGGGTCCTACGAGCAGTACTTC.

The chain joins TRBV15 to TRBJ1-3, with D possibly being TRBD1 (6 bases). V lost 0 bases and J 2 bases, leaving 14 bases between the germline ends. CDR3 size: 17 residues. The germline gives CDR1 LNHNV, CDR2 YYDKDF (reference sequence). The CDR3 nucleotides read TGTGCCACCAGCAGAGATCCCCTACAGGGAACTGGAAACACCATATATTTT. This codes for CATSRDPLQGTGNTIYF.

The CDR3 bases are TGTGCCATCACCATGACTAGCGGGAGAATCCACGAGCAGTACTTC. Its translation is CAITMTSGRIHEQYF. The V gene is TRBV10-3, the J gene TRBJ2-7; 12 bases agree with TRBD2. Germline V CDR1 and CDR2: ENHRY, SYGVKD. The CDR3 runs to 15 residues. The V and J ends lost 7 bases and 5 bases, in that order; junction bases with no gene match: 9.

The chain carries TRBV30 and TRBJ2-7, with 7 bases aligning to TRBD1. The CDR3 has 15 residues. The germline V gene encodes CDR1 GTSNPN and CDR2 SVGIG (reference sequence). Trimming removed 3 bases from V and 5 bases from J; junction bases left unmatched: 13. CDR3 amino acids: CAWSQKGQLLDEQYF. The CDR3 bases are TGTGCCTGGAGCCAAAAGGGACAGCTGTTGGACGAGCAGTACTTC. Based on the CDR3 plus reference TRBV30 and TRBJ2-7, the full variable domain is SQTIHQWPATLVQPVGSPLSLECTVEGTSNPNLYWYRQAAGRGLQLLFYSVGIGQISSEVPQNLSASRPQDRQFILSSKKLLLSDSGFYLCAWSQKGQLLDEQYFGPGTRLTVT.

The chain joins TRBV30 to TRBJ2-5, with TRBD2 identical over 8 bases. The CDR3 sequence is 14 residues long. Germline assignment: CDR1 GTSNPN and CDR2 SVGIG (reference sequence). V was pared by 4 bases and J by 2 bases, with 6 bases of the junction left unmatched. The CDR3 nucleotides read TGTGCCTGGAACCTGGGACTAGAGCAAGAGACCCAGTACTTC. As protein: CAWNLGLEQETQYF. Using reference TRBV30 and TRBJ2-5 for the parts outside the CDR3, the full variable domain is SQTIHQWPATLVQPVGSPLSLECTVEGTSNPNLYWYRQAAGRGLQLLFYSVGIGQISSEVPQNLSASRPQDRQFILSSKKLLLSDSGFYLCAWNLGLEQETQYFGPGTRLLVL.

The chain recombines TRBV28 with TRBJ1-1; D may be TRBD1 (6 bases). CDR3 length: 16 amino acids. Deletions cut 8 bases from V and 4 bases from J, with 23 bases between. Looked up from germline, CDR1 is MDHEN and CDR2 is SYDVKM. For the CDR3, the DNA is TGTGCCAGCTGGGGGCCCTCCACCGGGACGGTCACTGAAGCTTTCTTT. Its translation: CASWGPSTGTVTEAFF.

In DNA form, the CDR3 reads TGTGCCAGTAGCGAATCCTCCGGGACAGGGGAGAATGGCTACACCTTC. Protein sequence: CASSESSGTGENGYTF. The chain has TRBV19 and TRBJ1-2; 10 nucleotides line up with TRBD1. V dropped 6 bases and J dropped 6; count of bases not matched to a gene: 13. This CDR3 is 16 amino acids long. Germline values: CDR1 LNHDA, CDR2 SQIVND (reference sequence).

This clone was found once. This chain links TRBV29-1 with TRBJ2-1; the D is unclear. Trimming removed 2 bases at V and 0 bases at J, with 23 bases between. Per the germline V gene, CDR1 is SQVTM and CDR2 is ANQGSEA. CDR3 length equals 19 residues. The CDR3 region has the DNA TGCAGCGTTGAAAATCGGAGTCACGATTTTACCGTCTCCTACAATGAGCAGTTCTTC. Its translation is CSVENRSHDFTVSYNEQFF.

The rearrangement joins TRBV19 to TRBJ1-4, with D perhaps matching TRBD1 (5 bases). Germline CDR1 and CDR2: LNHDA and SQIVND (reference sequence). V was trimmed by 5 bases and J by 5 bases, leaving 12 bases between them. The CDR3 spans 14 residues. CDR3 sequence (DNA): TGTGCCAGTAGTCTCATGGGGGGAAATGAAAAACTGTTTTTT. Protein sequence: CASSLMGGNEKLFF.

The chain is built from TRBV28 and TRBJ2-2, with a weak D call TRBD2 (6 bases). The CDR3 totals 16 residues. Germline loops: CDR1 MDHEN, CDR2 SYDVKM. The V end lost 7 bases, the J end lost 2 bases, and 17 bases lay between the germline ends. This CDR3 reads CASTFLASANTGELFF. CDR3 nucleotide sequence: TGTGCCAGCACCTTTCTAGCGAGCGCAAACACCGGGGAGCTGTTTTTT.

The chain is built from TRBV6-1 and TRBJ1-5; 7 bases are shared with TRBD1. CDR1 and CDR2 (germline): MNHNS, SASEGT. V lost 4 bases and J lost 7; bases outside the gene matches: 7. This CDR3 spans 14 amino acids. The CDR3 loop reads CASSARQGEQPQHF. CDR3 bases: TGTGCCAGCAGTGCTCGGCAGGGGGAGCAGCCCCAGCATTTT.

Only a few counts were recorded for this clone. The chain has TRBV19 and TRBJ2-7; the match to TRBD2 covers 7 bases. The germline V gene encodes CDR1 LNHDA and CDR2 SQIVND (reference sequence). J was trimmed by 2 bases and V by 7 bases; bases with no gene match: 8. The CDR3 has 14 residues. This CDR3 reads CASTGGNGPYEQYF. CDR3 sequence (DNA): TGTGCCAGTACCGGGGGGAACGGACCCTACGAGCAGTACTTC.

V and J are TRBV7-2 and TRBJ2-1, with D possibly matching TRBD2 (6 bases). CDR1 is SGHTA and CDR2 is FQGNSA in the germline V gene. V lost 3 bases and J 7 bases, leaving 13 bases between the germline ends. The CDR3 totals 14 residues. CDR3 loop: CASSLGGIGNEQFF. CDR3 DNA: TGTGCCAGCAGCTTGGGCGGGATCGGGAATGAGCAGTTCTTC.

This clone showed up just a few times. The chain combines TRBV5-5 with TRBJ2-5; a weak D match, TRBD1 (6 bases). The tail of the sequence fits TRBJ2-7 better, so the J call may be wrong. Germline lookup yields CDR1 SGHKS and CDR2 YYEKEE (reference sequence). The CDR3 covers 14 residues. This CDR3 reads CASRIWGQGYEQYF. Written as DNA, the CDR3 is TGTGCCAGCAGGATTTGGGGGCAGGGCTACGAGCAGTACTTC.

The V gene is TRBV7-2, the J gene TRBJ2-1; tentatively, D is TRBD2 (7 bases). Germline CDR1 is SGHTA and CDR2 is FQGNSA. The CDR3 spans 15 residues. V lost 5 bases and J 8 bases, leaving 19 bases between the germline ends. The DNA of the CDR3 is TGTGCCAGCAGCAGGGGGGGCAGGGGCGCCGATGAGCAGTTCTTC. Translated, it gives CASSRGGRGADEQFF. The full variable domain, with the rest looked up from reference TRBV7-2 and TRBJ2-1, is GAGVSQSPSNKVTEKGKDVELRCDPISGHTALYWYRQSLGQGLEFLIYFQGNSAPDKSGLPSDRFSAERTGGSVSTLTIQRTQQEDSAVYLCASSRGGRGADEQFFGPGTRLTVL.

This rearrangement joins TRBV29-1 to TRBJ1-1, with 9 bases aligning to TRBD1. The V gene's germline CDR1 is SQVTM and CDR2 ANQGSEA. Unmatched junction bases numbered 9, after V lost 5 bases and J lost 8 bases. CDR3 length: 13 residues. The CDR3 is CSVLTGGTLEAFF. CDR3 bases: TGCAGCGTTCTGACAGGGGGGACATTAGAAGCTTTCTTT.